This is a list of T cell receptor beta chains from one sample in a study of CD8 T cells in ankylosing spondylitis. One entry per CDR3 protein, called by TCRdb with MiXCR from the 5' RACE reads. In the table there are a few hundred thousand distinct CDR3 sequences, approximately 17% of which are singletons. The sample taken for sequencing was blood, either unsorted or a sorted T cell fraction (not recorded which). The receptor set was obtained from a male donor with ankylosing spondylitis. Both conserved end residues are part of each CDR3.

TRBJ1-1	TRBV18	CASSPDRGSEAFF
TRBJ1-2	TRBV18	CASSPLGKANYGYTF
TRBJ2-5	TRBV10-3	CAISNPTSGGEETQYF
TRBJ2-7	TRBV30	CAWSDKAYEQYF
TRBJ2-5	TRBV20-1	CSARGTSGSAQETQYF
TRBJ2-5	TRBV20-1	CSASSAGGQETQYF
TRBJ2-7	TRBV12-3/TRBV12-4	CASRSTSGGRYEQYF
TRBJ1-2	TRBV29-1	CSVEAGGVGYTF
TRBJ2-7	TRBV12-3/TRBV12-4	CASSLAPFSYEQYF
TRBJ1-2	TRBV2	CASSEERGDWAGYTF
TRBJ2-7	TRBV12-3/TRBV12-4	CASSPRTSGNYEQYF
TRBJ1-1	TRBV7-3	CASSAERGEAFF
TRBJ2-1	TRBV5-5	CASSFLIFTYNEQFF
TRBJ1-2	TRBV20-1	CSASKGRGQSYGYTF
TRBJ2-7	TRBV20-1	CSAPRVGAYEQYF
TRBJ2-2	TRBV21-1	CASSKTGRCTGELFF